Below are 17 T cell receptor beta chains sequenced from a single sample in a study of early T cells in non-severe SARS-CoV-2 infection. MiXCR, applied by TCRdb to the 5' RACE reads, yields one record per CDR3 protein. The sample has about 70,000 distinct CDR3 sequences, around 13% seen once. The sequenced material came from whole blood. All receptors derive from an adult who was a healthcare worker with PCR-confirmed SARS-CoV-2 infection or an uninfected control (not recorded which).

At least ten counts were recorded for this clonotype. This chain uses TRBV20-1 with TRBJ1-6; 9 nucleotides match TRBD1. The CDR3 contains 14 residues. CDR1 is DFQATT and CDR2 is SNEGSKA in the germline V gene (reference sequence). V trimming: 2 bases; J trimming: 10 bases; junction bases outside the gene matches: 6. CDR3 sequence: CSARRTGEQSPLHF. The CDR3 DNA follows: TGCAGTGCTAGAAGGACAGGGGAACAATCACCCCTCCACTTT.

Turning to this clonotype: Since a much larger clone is just one base distant, this may be a read error. This chain connects TRBV6-6 to TRBJ1-6; D possibly corresponds to TRBD1 (6 bases). Between the trimmed V and J ends, which lost 6 bases and 6 bases, there was a span of 18 bases. The CDR3 consists of 16 residues. In germline, CDR1 is MNHNY, CDR2 SVGAGI (reference sequence). This CDR3 is CASSHPGGAGNSPLHF. The CDR3 nucleotides read TGTGCCAGCAGCCACCCGGGGGGGGCCGGTAATTCACCCCTCCACTTT.

This clonotype was counted many times. This chain joins TRBV10-1 and TRBJ1-1; TRBD1 is a possible D gene (5 bases). The CDR3 is made up of 16 amino acids. CDR1 WNHNN and CDR2 SYGVQD come from the germline V gene (reference sequence). The V end was cut by 3 bases, the J end by 4 bases, with 18 bases between. The CDR3 spells CASSDWTIEGTTEAFF. The DNA for the CDR3 is TGCGCCAGCAGTGACTGGACAATCGAGGGAACCACTGAAGCTTTCTTT.

This clonotype was observed at least ten times. The J gene is TRBJ2-4, the V gene TRBV6-1; TRBD2 matches at 13 bases. V dropped 2 bases and J dropped 9; count of bases not matched to a gene: 13. The CDR3 covers 18 residues. The germline CDR1 and CDR2 sequences are MNHNS and SASEGT. Here the CDR3 reads CASSERGLAGDFFGIQYF. In nucleotides, the CDR3 is TGTGCCAGCAGTGAACGCGGACTAGCGGGGGATTTTTTTGGCATTCAGTACTTC.

This clonotype was counted at least ten times. The chain recombines TRBV12-3 or TRBV12-4 with TRBJ2-1; D is unclear. The V end was cut by 3 bases, the J end by 3 bases, with 6 bases between. The CDR3 extends over 13 amino acids. This chain's CDR3 is CASSFPGYNEQFF. The CDR3 nucleotides are TGTGCCAGCAGTTTCCCAGGCTACAATGAGCAGTTCTTC.

This clonotype was detected many times. This sequence joins TRBV7-2 and TRBJ2-5; D is ambiguous. Looked up from germline, CDR1 is SGHTA and CDR2 is FQGNSA. The CDR3 has 13 residues. V lost 2 bases and J 5 bases, leaving 9 bases between the germline ends. The CDR3 spells CASSLRVSETQYF. DNA for the CDR3: TGTGCCAGCAGCTTACGGGTGTCGGAGACCCAGTACTTC.

This clonotype was detected only a few times. The rearrangement uses TRBV5-5 and TRBJ1-1; D remains ambiguous. Germline CDR1 and CDR2: SGHKS and YYEKEE (reference sequence). This CDR3 contains 13 residues. V lost 2 bases to trimming and J lost 1 base, with 6 bases between them. CDR3 nucleotides: TGTGCCAGCAGCTTCAAGACGAACACTGAAGCTTTCTTT. It specifies CASSFKTNTEAFF.

This clonotype was counted at least ten times. The chain has TRBV29-1 and TRBJ1-2; maybe TRBD1 (5 bases). The CDR3 has 13 residues. The germline V gene has CDR1 SQVTM and CDR2 ANQGSEA. V dropped 4 bases and J dropped 2 bases, with 11 bases sitting between them. The CDR3 loop reads CSVGEGENYGYTF. The DNA for the CDR3 is TGCAGCGTTGGGGAAGGGGAGAACTATGGCTACACCTTC.

This clonotype appeared many times. V and J are TRBV29-1 and TRBJ2-1, with TRBD2 identical over 10 bases. Per the germline V gene, CDR1 is SQVTM and CDR2 is ANQGSEA. The V segment lost 6 bases and the J segment 0 bases; nucleotides outside the gene matches: 5. The CDR3 has 15 amino acids. CDR3 sequence (DNA): TGCAGCGTATACCCTAGCGGGAGCTCCTACAATGAGCAGTTCTTC. Protein: CSVYPSGSSYNEQFF.

This clonotype was seen many times. Here the CDR3 reads CSARDRGGYEQYF. DNA for the CDR3: TGCAGTGCTAGAGATCGTGGGGGCTACGAGCAGTACTTC. The J gene is TRBJ2-7, the V gene TRBV20-1, with D perhaps given as TRBD1 or TRBD2 (5 bases each). The germline gives CDR1 DFQATT, CDR2 SNEGSKA (reference sequence). V was cut by 0 bases and J by 3 bases, with 9 bases left in between. This CDR3 comprises 13 residues.

This clonotype was recorded many times. V gene TRBV11-2 combines with J gene TRBJ2-2; TRBD2 agrees at 7 bases. Germline CDR1 reads SGHAT; CDR2 reads FQNNGV. V lost 0 bases, J lost 7 bases, and 11 bases stayed unmatched. This CDR3 is 17 amino acids long. DNA for the CDR3: TGTGCCAGCAGCTTAGAGGAGGCGGCCCGGGGGGTCGGGGAGCTGTTTTTT. As protein: CASSLEEAARGVGELFF.

This clonotype showed up many times. The chain combines TRBV7-8 with TRBJ2-3; TRBD2 might be the D (5 bases). V was shortened by 5 bases and J by 6 bases, with 15 bases between the two germline ends. The CDR3 is 14 amino acids. Germline V lookup: CDR1 SGHVS, CDR2 FQNEAQ. CDR3 sequence (DNA): TGTGCCAGCAGCCCCCCGGGGTTGTTTGATACGCAGTATTTT. Its translation is CASSPPGLFDTQYF.

This clonotype was seen a handful of times. The rearrangement links TRBV11-2 to TRBJ2-5; TRBD2 might be the D (6 bases). CDR1 is SGHAT, CDR2 FQNNGV, per germline. Trimming took 3 bases from V and 1 from J, leaving 15 bases between them. The CDR3 is 16 amino acids. CDR3 DNA sequence: TGTGCCAGCAGCTTTTTCCTGGGGACTTCCCAAGAGACCCAGTACTTC. It encodes CASSFFLGTSQETQYF.

This clonotype was counted a few times. This rearrangement joins TRBV28 to TRBJ2-7; a weak D match, TRBD1 (5 bases). CDR1 and CDR2 from the germline V gene are MDHEN and SYDVKM. The V end lost 2 bases, the J end lost 7 bases, and 9 bases lay between the germline ends. This CDR3 is 12 amino acids long. The chain's CDR3 is CASSLGANEQYF. DNA of the CDR3: TGTGCCAGCAGTTTAGGGGCTAATGAGCAGTACTTC.

This clonotype appeared many times. The chain has TRBV5-1 and TRBJ2-2; D possibly corresponds to TRBD2 (5 bases). V shed 4 bases and J shed 2 bases, with 12 bases lying between them. CDR1 and CDR2 (germline): SGHRS, YFSETQ. The CDR3 consists of 15 residues. The CDR3 nucleotides are TGCGCCAGCAGCCCGTTTAGCGCCAACACCGGGGAGCTGTTTTTT. The encoded protein is CASSPFSANTGELFF.

The chain has TRBV5-1 and TRBJ1-6; D is unresolved. This CDR3 region has 13 residues. V lost 3 bases to trimming and J lost 8 bases, with 9 bases between them. From germline, CDR1 is SGHRS and CDR2 YFSETQ. The CDR3 sequence is CASSSGTDSPLHF. DNA for the CDR3: TGCGCCAGCAGCTCTGGTACGGATTCACCCCTCCACTTT.

This clonotype was observed many times. This chain links TRBV28 with TRBJ2-7; D unresolved. Trimming removed 5 bases at V and 3 bases at J, with 14 bases between. Germline V gene sequence: CDR1 MDHEN, CDR2 SYDVKM. The CDR3 spans 14 residues. In DNA, the CDR3 is TGTGCCAGCAGTCCATGGGCGGCAAACTACGAGCAGTACTTC. This encodes CASSPWAANYEQYF.